These 13 T cell receptor beta chains were sequenced from one sample in a study of technical replicates of blood from a handful of donors. TCRdb's table, derived via immunoSEQ multiplex PCR, lists solely in-frame clones and lacks some. The sample lists about 75,000 clones, approximately 97% seen once, with almost 0.3% in the top ten. The specimen sequenced was T cells isolated from PBMCs. These receptors originate from a human donor in good health.

DNA of the CDR3: TGTGCCAGTAGTCCGGCACGGCGGGGACCTGGGGATACGCAGTATTTT. Translation: CASSPARRGPGDTQYF. The V and J genes are TRBV19 and TRBJ2-3, with TRBD2 as a possible D gene (6 bases). V was cut by 5 bases and J by 6 bases, with 21 bases left in between. Germline CDR1 reads LNHDA; CDR2 reads SQIVND (reference sequence). The CDR3 extends over 16 amino acids.

J is TRBJ2-7 and V is TRBV19, with TRBD1 matching 8 bases. V shed 8 bases and J 3 bases; nucleotides not matched to a gene: 6. The CDR3 has 13 amino acids. Looked up from germline, CDR1 is LNHDA and CDR2 is SQIVND (reference sequence). The CDR3 region has the DNA TGTGCCAGTGGTGGACAGGGACGCTACGAGCAGTACTTC. Protein sequence: CASGGQGRYEQYF.

The chain joins TRBV11-3 to TRBJ2-5; 9 positions agree with TRBD1. This CDR3 spans 17 amino acids. Trimming removed 1 base from V and 0 bases from J; junction bases left unmatched: 6. The germline V gene encodes CDR1 SGHNT and CDR2 YENEEA. The CDR3 sequence: CASSLGPGQGYQETQYF. CDR3 coding DNA: TGTGCCAGCAGCTTAGGGCCGGGACAGGGTTACCAAGAGACCCAGTACTTC.

The rearrangement uses TRBV5-6 and TRBJ1-4, with 7 bases that match TRBD1. Germline CDR1 is SGHDT and CDR2 is YYEEEE. J was trimmed by 12 bases and V by 3 bases; bases with no gene match: 2. This CDR3 comprises 11 residues. In DNA form, the CDR3 reads TGTGCCAGCAGCTACGGGACAGAACTGTTTTTT. Protein product: CASSYGTELFF.

The chain carries TRBV6-5 and TRBJ2-2; D unresolved. The CDR3 totals 16 residues. V was clipped by 0 bases and J by 4 bases, with 12 bases between them. Per the germline V gene, CDR1 is MNHEY and CDR2 is SVGAGI. The CDR3 is CASSYSNPELTGELFF. CDR3 DNA sequence: TGTGCCAGCAGTTACTCGAACCCCGAGCTCACCGGGGAGCTGTTTTTT.

The chain combines TRBV5-1 with TRBJ1-1; 8 nucleotides agree with TRBD1. The junction had 12 bases not matched to a gene; V was cut back by 0 bases and J by 8 bases. Per the germline V gene, CDR1 is SGHRS and CDR2 is YFSETQ. This CDR3 contains 16 residues. CDR3 protein: CASSLGRAGGEDEAFF. CDR3 sequence (DNA): TGCGCCAGCAGCTTGGGGAGAGCAGGGGGCGAAGACGAAGCTTTCTTT.

The CDR3 loop reads CASSQRVLVEGDTEAFF. CDR3 sequence (DNA): TGTGCCAGCAGCCAACGAGTCCTGGTAGAAGGGGACACTGAAGCTTTCTTT. This chain connects TRBV28 to TRBJ1-1, with D maybe TRBD1 (5 bases). Trimming removed 6 bases at V and 3 bases at J, with 23 bases between. Germline CDR1 is MDHEN and CDR2 is SYDVKM. This CDR3 comprises 17 residues. Full variable domain (outside the CDR3, taken from reference TRBV28 and TRBJ1-1): DVKVTQSSRYLVKRTGEKVFLECVQDMDHENMFWYRQDPGLGLRLIYFSYDVKMKEKGDIPEGYSVSREKKERFSLILESASTNQTSMYLCASSQRVLVEGDTEAFFGQGTRLTVV.

The chain links TRBV30 to TRBJ1-5; the match to TRBD1 covers 10 bases. This CDR3 comprises 12 residues. V lost 5 bases to trimming and J lost 6 bases; unmatched junction nucleotides: 1. CDR1 and CDR2 from the germline V gene are GTSNPN and SVGIG (reference sequence). CDR3 sequence (DNA): TGTGCCTGGGGGACAGGGGCTCAGCCCCAGCATTTT. It yields the protein CAWGTGAQPQHF.

This rearrangement joins TRBV6-5 to TRBJ1-4; 7 bases align to TRBD1. CDR3 length: 15 residues. Germline V gene sequence: CDR1 MNHEY, CDR2 SVGAGI. The V and J ends lost 8 bases and 3 bases, in that order; junction bases with no gene match: 9. Here the CDR3 reads CASRYRQGPNEKLFF. The CDR3 region has the DNA TGTGCCAGCCGATACCGACAGGGCCCTAATGAAAAACTGTTTTTT.

The J gene is TRBJ2-7, the V gene TRBV4-1, with 8 bases lining up with TRBD2. Germline CDR1 and CDR2: MGHRA and YSYEKL. The CDR3 extends over 15 amino acids. With V trimmed by 0 bases and J by 4 bases, 5 bases remained unmatched. The CDR3 DNA reads TGCGCCAGCAGCCAAGAAGGGGCTAGCGGGTACGAGCAGTACTTC. Protein: CASSQEGASGYEQYF.

This clone was seen only once. J is TRBJ2-7 and V is TRBV6-5; TRBD1 matches at 10 bases. This CDR3 has 15 amino acids. In germline, CDR1 is MNHEY, CDR2 SVGAGI. V shed 7 bases, J shed 5 bases, and the junction held 11 bases outside the gene matches. In DNA form, the CDR3 reads TGTGCCAGCATTAGATTAGGACAGGGGGTCCACGAGCAGTACTTC. It yields the protein CASIRLGQGVHEQYF.

The chain is built from TRBV6-6 and TRBJ2-7; 9 positions agree with TRBD1. Trimming at V came to 3 bases and at J to 5 bases, leaving 5 bases not matched to a gene. From germline, CDR1 is MNHNY and CDR2 SVGAGI (reference sequence). This CDR3 has 14 residues. For the CDR3, the DNA is TGTGCCAGCAGTTATTTGACAGGGGGGAACGAGCAGTACTTC. Its translation is CASSYLTGGNEQYF.

This chain joins TRBV9 and TRBJ2-3, with 13 bases that match TRBD2. V shed 2 bases, J shed 2 bases, and the junction held 8 bases outside the gene matches. Germline V gene sequence: CDR1 SGDLS, CDR2 YYNGEE. The CDR3 is 18 amino acids. The CDR3 sequence: CASSVTLGLAGDTDTQYF. In DNA form, the CDR3 reads TGTGCCAGCAGCGTGACATTAGGACTAGCGGGAGACACAGATACGCAGTATTTT.